This T cell receptor beta chain was observed in a study of identical twins. Each CDR3 protein is one row after TCRdb ran MiXCR on the 5' RACE reads. The sample has more than 400,000 distinct CDR3 sequences, roughly 15% seen once. Findings of the study overall: Partly confounded zero-insertion analyses could result from invariant MAIT and iNKT cells.

A remark on this clonotype: The antigen is unknown.

The same sample was also studied in work on yellow fever vaccine responses in identical twins.

The sequenced sample consisted of CD4+ T cells sorted from blood. The TCR was taken from a woman younger than 30 in good health.

The CDR3 region is CASSLEVRVNTGELFF. The DNA of the CDR3 is TGTGCCAGCAGCTTGGAAGTCAGGGTGAACACCGGGGAGCTGTTTTTT. The chain couples TRBV5-8 to TRBJ2-2; D is perhaps TRBD1 (5 bases). The V end lost 0 bases, the J end lost 1 base, and 10 bases lay between the germline ends. Germline assignment: CDR1 SGHTS and CDR2 YDEGEE. The CDR3 sequence is 16 residues long.